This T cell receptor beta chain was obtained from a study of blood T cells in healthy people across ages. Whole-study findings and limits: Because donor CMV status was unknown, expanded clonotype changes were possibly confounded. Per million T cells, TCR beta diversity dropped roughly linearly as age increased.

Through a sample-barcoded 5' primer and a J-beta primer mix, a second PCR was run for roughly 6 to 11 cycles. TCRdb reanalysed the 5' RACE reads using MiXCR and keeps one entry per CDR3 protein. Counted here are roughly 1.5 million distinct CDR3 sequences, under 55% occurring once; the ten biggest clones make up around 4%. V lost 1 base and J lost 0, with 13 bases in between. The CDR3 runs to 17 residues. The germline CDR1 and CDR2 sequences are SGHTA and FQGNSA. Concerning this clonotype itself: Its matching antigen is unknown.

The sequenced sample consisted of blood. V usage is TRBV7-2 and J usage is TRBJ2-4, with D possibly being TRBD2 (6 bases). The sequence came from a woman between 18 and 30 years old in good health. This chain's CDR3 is CASSLGGGVGAKNIQYF. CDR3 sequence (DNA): TGTGCCAGCAGCTTAGGAGGAGGGGTCGGAGCCAAAAACATTCAGTACTTC.